Presented here are 13 T cell receptor beta chains from one specimen sequenced in a study of blood T cell repertoires in COVID-19. TCRdb's copy holds only in-frame clones and misses some; the assay was immunoSEQ multiplex PCR. This table holds 150,000 to 200,000 clones, 75% to 90% found once. The sample was peripheral blood. The receptors come from a woman aged 70-85 years with COVID-19, enrolled during active disease.

The rearrangement joins TRBV2 to TRBJ2-7; the D gene is possibly TRBD1 (6 bases). CDR1 and CDR2 (germline): SNHLY, FYNNEI. The CDR3 is 13 residues long. Deletions cut 5 bases from V and 3 bases from J, with 11 bases between. The CDR3 nucleotides are TGTGCCAGCAGTAGAGGACAGCTCTACGAGCAGTACTTC. Translating it yields CASSRGQLYEQYF.

The chain recombines TRBV5-1 with TRBJ2-1; 10 nucleotides match TRBD2. This CDR3 contains 15 residues. Germline V gene lookup returns CDR1 SGHRS and CDR2 YFSETQ. Trimming at V came to 3 bases and at J to 5 bases, leaving 5 bases not matched to a gene. The CDR3 loop is CASSSLAGSDNEQFF. DNA for the CDR3: TGCGCCAGCAGCTCACTAGCGGGAAGCGACAATGAGCAGTTCTTC. Drawing the rest from reference TRBV5-1 and TRBJ2-1, the complete variable domain is KAGVTQTPRYLIKTRGQQVTLSCSPISGHRSVSWYQQTPGQGLQFLFEYFSETQRNKGNFPGRFSGRQFSNSRSEMNVSTLELGDSALYLCASSSLAGSDNEQFFGPGTRLTVL.

The CDR3 reads CASFRDFLNTEAFF. The CDR3 region has the DNA TGTGCCAGTTTCCGGGACTTCTTGAACACTGAAGCTTTCTTT. The gene calls are TRBV19 and TRBJ1-1, with D maybe TRBD1 (5 bases). This CDR3 is 14 amino acids long. The V gene's germline CDR1 is LNHDA and CDR2 SQIVND (reference sequence). Trimming pared 8 bases from V and 0 bases from J, leaving 13 bases between.

This rearrangement joins TRBV16 to TRBJ2-7, with 7 bases identical to TRBD1. Germline trimming cut 2 bases from V and 3 bases from J; bases unmatched to any gene: 7. From germline, CDR1 is KGHSY and CDR2 FQNENV. The CDR3 has 15 residues. CDR3 region: CASSQARGRVYEQYF. CDR3 coding DNA: TGTGCCAGCAGCCAAGCAAGGGGGCGCGTCTACGAGCAGTACTTC.

This chain links TRBV19 with TRBJ1-1, with a possible D match to TRBD1 (6 bases). Trimming took off 3 bases at V and 4 bases at J, with 21 bases between the two ends. Germline CDR1 LNHDA, CDR2 SQIVND (reference sequence). CDR3 length: 17 residues. The CDR3 is CASSILARRGQGTEAFF. For the CDR3, the DNA is TGTGCCAGTAGTATTTTGGCGCGTAGGGGACAAGGCACTGAAGCTTTCTTT.

The gene calls are TRBV6-1 and TRBJ1-5; TRBD1 is a possible D gene (6 bases). The V gene's germline CDR1 is MNHNS and CDR2 SASEGT. Trimming shortened V by 4 bases and J by 1 base, and 14 bases separated the two germline ends. CDR3 size: 16 residues. In DNA form, the CDR3 reads TGTGCCAGCAGTGCAGGGGCCCCAGGGAGCAATCAGCCCCAGCATTTT. Translating gives CASSAGAPGSNQPQHF.

The gene calls are TRBV27 and TRBJ2-3, with 14 bases matching TRBD2. The V gene end was trimmed by 2 bases and the J gene end by 7 bases; junction bases not matched to a gene: 5. Germline values: CDR1 MNHEY, CDR2 SMNVEV (reference sequence). The CDR3 runs 16 residues. CDR3 residues: CASSLGTSGRPNTQYF. The CDR3 DNA follows: TGTGCCAGCAGTTTAGGGACTAGCGGGAGACCAAATACGCAGTATTTT.

This rearrangement joins TRBV24-1 to TRBJ2-2, with D possibly TRBD1 on 5 matching bases. Germline CDR1 KGHDR, CDR2 SFDVKD. V was clipped by 0 bases and J by 1 base, with 8 bases between them. The CDR3 loop spans 16 amino acids. CDR3: CATSDLTTENTGELFF. CDR3 in DNA: TGTGCCACCAGTGATTTGACGACAGAGAACACCGGGGAGCTGTTTTTT.

The table lists this clone with a count of one. J is TRBJ1-1 and V is TRBV14, with D possibly matching TRBD1 (5 bases). The germline gives CDR1 SGHDN, CDR2 FVKESK. V shed 2 bases and J shed 1 base, with 14 bases lying between them. The CDR3 runs 16 residues. CDR3 in amino acids: CASSQRRPTGNTEAFF. The CDR3 coding sequence is TGTGCCAGCAGCCAACGGCGTCCTACAGGGAACACTGAAGCTTTCTTT.

The chain uses TRBV6-2 or TRBV6-3 and TRBJ2-7; 13 bases map to TRBD2. The CDR3 loop spans 18 amino acids. Germline CDR1 reads MNHEY; CDR2 reads SVGEGT. The J segment lost 0 bases and the V segment lost 4 bases, leaving 9 bases of the junction unmatched. The CDR3 sequence: CASSSMTSGRTSSYEQYF. The CDR3 coding sequence is TGTGCCAGCAGTTCGATGACTAGCGGGAGGACTAGCTCCTACGAGCAGTACTTC.

This clone was seen a handful of times. The V gene is TRBV7-9, the J gene TRBJ2-1; D may be TRBD2 (5 bases). The V gene lost 4 bases and the J gene lost 5 bases, with 18 bases spanning the gap. The CDR3 sequence is 16 residues long. The V gene's germline CDR1 is SEHNR and CDR2 FQNEAQ (reference sequence). The CDR3 loop is CASSSRRPRGDNEQFF. The CDR3, as DNA: TGTGCCAGCAGCTCTCGACGTCCCCGGGGAGACAATGAGCAGTTCTTC.

This chain uses TRBV5-1 with TRBJ2-1; 11 nucleotides align to TRBD2. The CDR3 sequence is 15 residues long. Germline-derived CDR1 and CDR2 are SGHRS and YFSETQ. V was pared by 4 bases and J by 4 bases, with 4 bases of the junction left unmatched. CDR3 bases: TGCGCCAGCAGCCCAATAGCGGGAGGGTACAATGAGCAGTTCTTC. Translation: CASSPIAGGYNEQFF.

This clone occurred once. This sequence joins TRBV3-1 (or the pseudogene TRBV3-2) and TRBJ1-2; possible D gene TRBD1, 6 bases. The CDR3 is 14 amino acids. V lost 5 bases to trimming and J lost 4 bases, with 14 bases between them. Germline V gene data show CDR1 as LGHDT and CDR2 as YNNKEL (reference sequence). As DNA, the CDR3 is TGTGCCAGCAGCGGCCGGGACAAGGCCTATGGCTACACCTTC. Its protein is CASSGRDKAYGYTF.